This T cell receptor beta chain appears in the sequencing data of a study of identical twins. The CDR3 consists of 14 residues. V was pared by 6 bases and J by 3 bases, with 7 bases of the junction left unmatched. TCRdb re-derived calls from the 5' RACE reads in MiXCR, one entry per CDR3 protein. Of over 600,000 distinct CDR3 sequences detected, about 20% appear once; the ten largest clones hold 4% to 5.5%. This clonotype was detected a few times. These data were likewise used in another study, on T cells expressing NK-cell markers. As reported in that work: Dominant NKG2C+ clonotypes accounted for roughly 1.0-7.0% of CD8+ T cells in about six donors.

The V gene is TRBV12-3 or TRBV12-4, the J gene TRBJ2-7, with TRBD2 matching 8 bases. This clonotype was sampled from a woman under 30 in good health. Specimen: PBMCs. The CDR3 coding sequence is TGTGCCAGCAGGCCGGGGGGGAGCCTCTACGAGCAGTACTTC. This codes for CASRPGGSLYEQYF.